This TCR beta chain was sequenced in a study of blood T cell repertoires in COVID-19. This clone was counted once. CDR3 size: 13 residues. CDR1 is MDHEN and CDR2 is SYDVKM in the germline V gene. V shed 6 bases and J shed 6 bases, with 13 bases lying between them. Clones were sequenced by immunoSEQ multiplex PCR, and TCRdb holds only the in-frame ones, with some missing. Here the sample spans 200,000 or so clones, 75% to 85% being singletons. The chain employs TRBV28 and TRBJ2-3; D may be TRBD2 (6 bases). The TCR originated in a woman in her thirties or forties with acute COVID-19. The sample comprised PBMCs or T cells enriched from blood (not recorded which). For the CDR3, the DNA is TGTGCCAGCAGCCCCAGGGACTCGGATACGCAGTATTTT. Translated: CASSPRDSDTQYF.